This TCR beta chain was sequenced for a study of T cells in Graves' hyperthyroidism and ophthalmopathy (dated by TCRdb to the late 2010s). In terms of the full investigation: Peripheral blood was sampled at the time of initial diagnosis, prior to any treatment. To identify TCR V-J signatures that set the groups apart, the researchers used a discovery cohort of more than 95 patients, made up of approximately 43 with Graves' ophthalmopathy and some 56 with stable Graves' hyperthyroidism. Prospective prediction of ophthalmopathy was tested in an independent validation cohort of 18 hyperthyroidism patients and 17 patients who later progressed to ophthalmopathy. For training and testing, the 110 or so patients in the discovery cohort were randomly divided in a 7:3 ratio. In over five Graves' hyperthyroidism patients, the study also compared T-cell repertoires from thyroid tissue with T-cell repertoires from blood. Following sampling, methimazole starting at 30 mg daily was given to hyperthyroidism patients, and high-dose intravenous methylprednisolone was given to ophthalmopathy patients. According to the paper, TCR Vbeta CDR3 sequencing was carried out on about 140 peripheral blood samples, which came from 40 to 45 ophthalmopathy, under 85 hyperthyroidism and roughly 17 progressor patients. Study-wide conclusions, independent of this receptor: In cross-validation, a model built on a 13 V-J signature told ophthalmopathy apart from stable hyperthyroidism with about 90% sensitivity and around 84% specificity, and in testing the same model reached 80%/75%. In validation, the model predicted progression to ophthalmopathy with roughly 70% sensitivity and around 72% specificity, a median of 6.5 months before onset. Sample size was not statistically predetermined, and blinding of investigators to group allocation was not performed. Most expanded thyroid clonotypes (frequency above 0.001) were also found in blood, which suggests that blood repertoires may mirror thyroid immune responses.

CDR1 and CDR2 are read off the germline V gene as KGHSH and LQKENI. The germline V end is reduced by 0 bases and the J end by 4 bases; junction bases left unmatched: 3. The CDR3 contains 16 residues, cysteine and phenylalanine counted. Only CDR3 DNA remains: 48 bases, in frame from the first base. This clonotype was recorded at least ten times. Its antigen is currently not known. No base quality information exists; no much larger clone differs at one position. Stable Graves' hyperthyroidism was defined as the absence of progression to ophthalmopathy over 18 months of follow-up. Hyperthyroidism patients were newly diagnosed, had a disease duration of under 2 months, and were aged 18 to 65 years. The study excluded patients with uncontrolled infections, other autoimmune diseases, pregnancy or lactation. Diagnoses were established on the basis of clinical symptoms, serum thyroxine and TRAb, thyroid ultrasound, and orbital computed tomography. PBMCs were isolated from more than 9 ml of fresh peripheral blood by Ficoll-Paque density gradient centrifugation. Total RNA was extracted using Trizol reagent, and RNA quality was assessed on an Agilent 2100 Bioanalyzer.

Amplification of TCR beta CDR3 regions was carried out from RNA transcripts. The first round of RT-PCR for the TCR CDR3 was performed with the HTBI primer set and the Qiagen OneStep RT-PCR kit. A second multiplex PCR round built the libraries, followed by size selection and purification. Sequencing of the libraries was done on an Illumina HiSeq2000 using paired-end 100 bp reads. For the original study's pipeline: Raw data were processed with SOAPnuke, discarding reads with adapters, uncalled bases, mean Phred below 15, or no exact constant-primer or identifier match. COPE v1.2.5 was used to merge high-quality paired reads, and clonotypes were defined as unique nucleotide sequences. Clonotypes were aligned to IMGT TRBV, TRBD and TRBJ reference segments using MiTCR v1.1. The analysis was restricted to V-J combinations with a frequency above 0.0001, which together covered approximately 99% of the repertoires. The TCS score was defined as the ratio of F50 (clonal expansion) to E x V (chaos), calculated using BLOSUM62-based TCRdist between CDR3 peptides within each V-J. Welch's t-statistics and random forest reduced several hundred V-J features to 13, which were used in a naive Bayes classifier (R e1071). Starting from the raw public reads, TCRdb applied fastp trimming at Q25, assembled clones with MiXCR and retained in-frame beta chains. When rows share a CDR3 protein, they turn into one entry using the most common DNA and genes. TCRdb, not the authors, supplied the V and J calls. The sample table holds about 620,000 distinct CDR3 sequences, of which roughly 17% were seen once. Clones ranked in the top ten supply 3% to 4.5% of the sample.

This TCR came from a woman aged 25 to 39 with Graves' hyperthyroidism. The sequence is built from TRBV18 and TRBJ2-1, and TRBD1 matches 10 of the central bases. Sequencing was carried out using blood. Read as DNA, the sequence is TGTGCCAGCTCACCACCCGGACAGGGGGTTTACAATGAGCAGTTCTTC. Its protein is CASSPPGQGVYNEQFF. Joined to the reference TRBV18 and TRBJ2-1 proteins, this CDR3 gives the full variable domain: NAGVMQNPRHLVRRRGQEARLRCSPMKGHSHVYWYRQLPEEGLKFMVYLQKENIIDESGMPKERFSAEFPKEGPSILRIQQVVRGDSAAYFCASSPPGQGVYNEQFFGPGTRLTVL.